This TCR beta chain was sequenced for a study of shared clonotypes between healthy human individuals. The study, taken as a whole, reports: Among non-shared clonotypes, generation probabilities were lower than among those shared by all four donors.

Concerning this clone itself: Its antigen is still unknown.

The germline V gene encodes CDR1 SGHTA and CDR2 FQGTGA. The CDR3 covers 17 residues. V was shortened by 1 base and J by 3 bases, with 18 bases between the two germline ends. The data were produced by immunoSEQ multiplex PCR, yet TCRdb's version contains in-frame clones alone and is incomplete. The sample has about 2 million clones; around 95% are singletons. Sequencing input: naive CD4+ T cells sorted from blood. Documented subset: CD45RA+ positively selected. This sequence joins TRBV7-3 and TRBJ1-2; D is ambiguous. The sequence was collected from a man between 18 and 29 years old in good health. The CDR3 protein is CASSLMGWISPHYGYTF. The CDR3 bases are TGTGCCAGCAGCTTAATGGGCTGGATCTCCCCCCACTATGGCTACACCTTC.